Below are 14 T cell receptor beta chains sequenced from a single sample in a study of high-grade serous ovarian cancer treatment subgroups. Tumor samples were taken before definitive surgery or chemotherapy. Repertoires were generated with immunoSEQ multiplex PCR, while TCRdb's copy carries only in-frame clones and drops some. The sample lists 2,500 to 3,500 clones, approximately 80% occurring once. Material: tumor tissue. These receptors were obtained from a human donor with high-grade serous ovarian cancer.

The chain employs TRBV27 and TRBJ2-1; TRBD2 agrees at 8 bases. The CDR3 loop spans 16 amino acids. Germline lookup yields CDR1 MNHEY and CDR2 SMNVEV (reference sequence). The ends lost 4 bases at V and 8 bases at J; junction bases unmatched: 13. This chain's CDR3 is CASSSPSGSNLDEQFF. In nucleotides, the CDR3 is TGTGCCAGCAGTTCCCCGAGCGGGAGTAACTTAGATGAGCAGTTCTTC.

The genes are TRBV11-2 and TRBJ2-7; 9 nucleotides match TRBD1. V lost 5 bases, J lost 0 bases, and 11 bases stayed unmatched. The CDR3 length is 17 residues. CDR1 and CDR2 (germline): SGHAT, FQNNGV. The CDR3 spells CASSTQRQGDSSYEQYF. The DNA for the CDR3 is TGTGCCAGCAGCACTCAGCGACAGGGGGATAGCTCCTACGAGCAGTACTTC.

The chain recombines TRBV19 with TRBJ1-5; the match to TRBD1 covers 8 bases. Germline CDR1 LNHDA, CDR2 SQIVND (reference sequence). The CDR3 is 15 residues long. J gave up 4 bases and V 2 bases, and 4 bases lay outside the gene matches. This CDR3 reads CASSIRTGRNQPQHF. The CDR3 coding sequence is TGTGCCAGTAGTATAAGGACAGGGAGGAATCAGCCCCAGCATTTT.

The rearrangement links TRBV7-3 to TRBJ1-3, with D unclear. Germline V CDR1 and CDR2: SGHTA, FQGTGA. V shed 1 base and J shed 6 bases, with 19 bases lying between them. This CDR3 comprises 17 residues. CDR3 in amino acids: CASSLNPPRGRVNTIYF. The DNA of the CDR3 is TGTGCCAGCAGCTTAAATCCCCCGCGCGGCCGAGTAAACACCATATATTTT.

This sequence joins TRBV27 and TRBJ2-1; D uncertain. The CDR3 is made up of 13 amino acids. Germline V gives CDR1 MNHEY, CDR2 SMNVEV (reference sequence). V shed 1 base and J shed 5 bases, with 6 bases lying between them. The chain's CDR3 is CASSLWVDNEQFF. In DNA, the CDR3 is TGTGCCAGCAGTTTATGGGTTGACAATGAGCAGTTCTTC.

The CDR3 region is CASSELRAGIYEQYF. CDR3 sequence (DNA): TGTGCCAGCAGTGAATTACGCGCGGGAATCTACGAGCAGTACTTC. The genes are TRBV25-1 and TRBJ2-7; tentative D call: TRBD2 (6 bases). The germline gives CDR1 MGHDK, CDR2 SYGVNS. V lost 1 base and J lost 3, with 13 bases in between. This CDR3 has 15 residues.

CDR3 DNA: TGTGCCAGCAGTTTCGTGCGATACGAGCAGTACTTC. It codes for CASSFVRYEQYF. This chain joins TRBV28 and TRBJ2-7; D not resolved. The germline V gene encodes CDR1 MDHEN and CDR2 SYDVKM. V was trimmed by 3 bases and J by 4 bases, leaving 7 bases between them. The CDR3 loop spans 12 amino acids.

This clone was found once. This same CDR3 is encoded by further DNA sequences in the sample. The V gene is TRBV6-5, the J gene TRBJ2-7; 8 positions agree with TRBD1. CDR3 length equals 13 residues. The germline CDR1 and CDR2 sequences are MNHEY and SVGAGI. V was pared by 6 bases and J by 5 bases, with 6 bases of the junction left unmatched. DNA for the CDR3: TGTGCCAGCAGCCGGACAGGGTCCCACGAGCAGTACTTC. Encoded protein: CASSRTGSHEQYF.

About this clone itself: At one of its ends the junction is not consistent with the germline gene, which may arise from a read error. The V and J genes are TRBV18 and TRBJ1-3, with TRBD1 matching 7 bases. The germline CDR1 and CDR2 sequences are KGHSH and LQKENI. CDR3 length equals 14 residues. CDR3 sequence (DNA): TGTGCCAGCTCACCTGAGGGGGCTGGCAACACCATATATTTT. Encoded protein: CASSPEGAGNTIYF.

The chain is built from TRBV5-8 and TRBJ2-5; unclear D gene. The J call is doubtful: the DNA matches TRBJ2-7 better. Per germline, CDR1 SGHTS and CDR2 YDEGEE. The CDR3 sequence is 12 residues long. In DNA form, the CDR3 reads TGTGCCAGCAGCCGAGTCCGGGCCGAGCAGTACTTC. Amino acid sequence: CASSRVRAEQYF.

The rearrangement joins TRBV7-9 to TRBJ2-1, with 15 bases that match TRBD2. CDR3 length: 15 amino acids. V dropped 5 bases and J dropped 14; count of bases not matched to a gene: 10. The germline CDR1 and CDR2 sequences are SEHNR and FQNEAQ (reference sequence). CDR3 in amino acids: CASSPGLAGGKLEFF. The CDR3 DNA reads as TGTGCCAGCAGCCCGGGACTAGCGGGAGGTAAATTGGAGTTCTTC.

The chain recombines TRBV6-5 with TRBJ2-1; the D call may be TRBD1 or TRBD2 (5 bases each). Per germline, CDR1 MNHEY and CDR2 SVGAGI. V lost 6 bases, J lost 2 bases, and 14 bases lay in between. CDR3 length equals 15 residues. The CDR3 region has the DNA TGTGCCAGCAGCGCATCCGGGGACCCCTACAATGAGCAGTTCTTC. It specifies CASSASGDPYNEQFF.

This clone came up once. The chain has TRBV7-3 and TRBJ1-6, with D maybe TRBD1 (5 bases). The ends were cut back, 5 bases at V and 8 bases at J, with 13 bases in the middle. Looked up from germline, CDR1 is SGHTA and CDR2 is FQGTGA. This CDR3 contains 14 residues. The CDR3 DNA reads TGTGCCAGCAGCGGGGCCTTTGCACATTCACCCCTCCACTTT. Encoded protein: CASSGAFAHSPLHF.

The V call is TRBV2, the J call TRBJ1-1; no firm D call. Trimming took 2 bases from V and 8 from J, leaving 9 bases between them. This CDR3 spans 12 amino acids. CDR1 SNHLY and CDR2 FYNNEI come from the germline V gene. The CDR3 sequence: CASSESGGEAFF. CDR3 bases: TGTGCCAGCAGTGAAAGCGGCGGGGAAGCTTTCTTT.